This note documents a single T cell receptor beta chain sequence. This clone was counted once. The specificity of this receptor is unknown. The sample holds no much larger clone one base away, and base qualities are not on file. In Seattle, one collaborating source enrolled patients while the infection was active and tracked those patients longitudinally over the course of disease. Each collaborating institution followed its own protocols to collect whole blood in K2EDTA tubes. For TCRbeta analysis, collaborators shipped samples as frozen whole blood, isolated PBMCs, or DNA extracted from either of those sample types. The data stem from a study of blood T cell repertoires in COVID-19 (dated by TCRdb to about 2020). As for the study more broadly: Samples covering the acute and convalescent phases of COVID-19 were provided by collaborators in the United States, Italy and Spain. The prospective study material was composed of cDNA or gDNA derived from T cells, B-cell-depleted T cells, or PBMCs. Deeply sampled blood TCRbeta repertoires from subjects exposed to, actively infected with, or recovered from COVID-19 were included in the dataset. The repertoires were made available in a free public database intended to serve as a resource for research on the immune response to SARS-CoV-2. Samples were obtained from the ongoing ImmuneRACE study (first 160 participants) and from about 1,300 subjects provided by 6 global collaborators. The sample metadata nearly always contained a de-identified subject ID, COVID-19 status, age in years and sex. Where available, HLA class I and class II types were obtained from metadata supplied by the sample provider rather than from assay-based typing.

General findings and caveats noted by the study authors: Clinical and demographic metadata were provided uncurated, with the amount varying by source and participant.

TCRbeta CDR3 regions were amplified from genomic DNA by means of the immunoSEQ Assay, a bias-controlled multiplex PCR. As for the original processing: The number of nucleated cells in each sample was estimated from the amplification of reference gene primers within the assay. To quantify the absolute abundance of each unique TCRbeta CDR3 rearrangement, sequence reads were collapsed and filtered. Productive Simpson clonality was computed per sample as the square root of Simpson's diversity index over productive rearrangements. TCRdb mirrors the immuneACCESS table, restricted to in-frame sequences. Some clones are absent from its copies; in checked studies, under half trace to an unresolved V gene, and the reason for the others is unknown. The DNA was the basis for D and trimming; V, J and clone size are from that table. Here the sample has about 100,000 clones; 75% to 90% occur a single time. The ten largest make up 4% to 5.5% of the sample.

V is shortened by 2 bases, J by 6 bases, and the region joining them spans 8 bases. Taken from cysteine to phenylalanine, the CDR3 has 13 residues. CDR3 DNA is the only sequence kept; it has 39 bases, read in frame from the first base. CDR1 and CDR2, per the germline V gene, are MNHEY and SVGAGI. The source of this sequence is a woman aged 45-65 years with COVID-19, enrolled during active disease. The material sequenced was peripheral blood. Recombination linked TRBV6-5 to TRBJ2-1; the D gene remains uncertain. The sequenced DNA: TGTGCCAGCAGTTACGCGCACTCCAATGAGCAGTTCTTC. This yields the protein CASSYAHSNEQFF.